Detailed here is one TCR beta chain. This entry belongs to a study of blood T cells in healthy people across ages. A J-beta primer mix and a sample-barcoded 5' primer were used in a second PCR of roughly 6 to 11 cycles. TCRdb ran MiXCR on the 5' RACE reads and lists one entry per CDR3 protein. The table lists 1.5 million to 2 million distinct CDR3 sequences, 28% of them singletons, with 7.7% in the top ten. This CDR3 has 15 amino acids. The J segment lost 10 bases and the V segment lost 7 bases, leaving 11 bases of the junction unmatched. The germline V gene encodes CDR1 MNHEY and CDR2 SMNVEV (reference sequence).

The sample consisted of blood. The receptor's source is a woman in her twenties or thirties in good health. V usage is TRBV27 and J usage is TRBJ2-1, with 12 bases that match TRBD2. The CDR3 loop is CASNPMTSGGREQFF. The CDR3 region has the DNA TGTGCCAGCAACCCCATGACTAGCGGGGGCAGGGAGCAGTTCTTC.